This TCR beta chain was recorded in a study of blood T cell repertoires in COVID-19. Here immunoSEQ multiplex PCR was the method, and the copy in TCRdb shows in-frame clones only, minus some. Here the sample spans roughly 200,000 clones, about four fifths being singletons. The length of the CDR3 is 16 residues. The V and J ends lost 1 base and 1 base, in that order; junction bases with no gene match: 6. The germline CDR1 and CDR2 sequences are LGHDT and YNNKEL (reference sequence). The sample consisted of peripheral blood. The J gene is TRBJ2-7, the V gene TRBV3-1 (or the pseudogene TRBV3-2); 8 positions agree with TRBD2. The sequence came from a man between 60 and 70 years old with acute or convalescent COVID-19. Written as DNA, the CDR3 is TGTGCCAGCAGCCAAGGACCAGCGGGGGTTTCCTACGAGCAGTACTTC. It specifies CASSQGPAGVSYEQYF.